These T cell receptor beta chains were read from a single sample in a study of T cells in Graves' hyperthyroidism and ophthalmopathy. TCRdb re-derived calls from the multiplex PCR reads in MiXCR, one entry per CDR3 protein. The top ten hold 4.3% of the sample, which has approximately 600,000 distinct CDR3 sequences, approximately 14% seen once. Sequencing input: blood. These receptors all stem from a woman in her thirties or forties with Graves' ophthalmopathy. The CDR3 runs from the conserved cysteine through the conserved F or W. The order of the fields is D gene, V gene, clone size, J gene, CDR3 DNA, CDR3 protein. D genes are given only for firm matches. Size is stated for part of the rows, as once, few or many counts, or as a class when the clone is expanded.

.	TRBV19	many	TRBJ1-1	TGTGCCAGTCTCCGGGGCCCAGGAGGCACTGAAGCTTTCTTT	CASLRGPGGTEAFF
TRBD1	TRBV20-1	.	TRBJ1-1	TGCAGTGCTCCTTCCTACAGGGGTCTGGTTACTGAAGCTTTCTTT	CSAPSYRGLVTEAFF
.	TRBV20-1	many	TRBJ2-2	TGCAGTGCGGGGGCCGATCAAAGTGGGCCCGGGGAGCTGTTTTTT	CSAGADQSGPGELFF
TRBD2	TRBV2	many	TRBJ2-7	TGTGCCAGCAAGCAAAAAGGGAGGGAGTACTTC	CASKQKGREYF
TRBD2	TRBV29-1	many	TRBJ2-7	TGCAGCGTTGTGGGGAGGGCAGGGTACGAGCAGTACTTC	CSVVGRAGYEQYF
.	TRBV20-1	many	TRBJ2-5	TGCAGTGCCACGGGCAGGTCATTGGAGACCCAGTACTTC	CSATGRSLETQYF
TRBD1	TRBV6-2/TRBV6-3	many	TRBJ2-7	TGTGCCAGCAGTTACGACGGGACAGGGTTCCGCGAGCAGTACTTC	CASSYDGTGFREQYF
.	TRBV7-8	many	TRBJ2-5	TGTGCCAGCAGCTTAGGTTACCAAGTAGGGGAGACCCAGTACTTC	CASSLGYQVGETQYF
.	TRBV9	many	TRBJ1-1	TGTGCCAGCAGCGTAGAACCAAATACCCTCACTGAAGCTTTCTTT	CASSVEPNTLTEAFF
.	TRBV4-3	few	TRBJ2-2	TGCGCCAGCAGCCGAGGGATGTCCGGGGAGCTGTTTTTT	CASSRGMSGELFF
TRBD2	TRBV9	.	TRBJ2-5	TGTGCCAGCAGCGTAGAGGGGACTAGCGGGACGGCCCAGTACTTC	CASSVEGTSGTAQYF
TRBD1	TRBV11-2	many	TRBJ2-5	TGTGCCAGCAGCCCCAGGGACAGGAAAAAAGAGACCCAGTACTTC	CASSPRDRKKETQYF
.	TRBV12-3/TRBV12-4	many	TRBJ1-5	TGTGCCAGCAGACAGTCGGGACATAGCAATCAGCCCCAGCATTTT	CASRQSGHSNQPQHF
.	TRBV20-1	.	TRBJ2-7	TGCAGTGCTAGATCCGGGGGCGAGCAGTACTTC	CSARSGGEQYF
.	TRBV4-1	few	TRBJ2-5	TGCGCCAGCAGCCAAGATAGTGTGTACCAAGAGACCCAGTACTTC	CASSQDSVYQETQYF
TRBD1	TRBV30	many	TRBJ1-2	TGTGCCTGGAGGGTAACAGGGGGCAGCTATGGCTACACCTTC	CAWRVTGGSYGYTF
.	TRBV20-1	many	TRBJ2-7	TGCAGTGCTAGTGCACTTACCTACGAGCAGTACTTC	CSASALTYEQYF
TRBD2	TRBV4-3	.	TRBJ2-2	TGCGCCAGCAGCCAAAAGGGACTAGCGGGTGGGGAGCTGTTTTTT	CASSQKGLAGGELFF
.	TRBV6-5	.	TRBJ2-4	TGTGCCAGCAGTTATGAGTTTGGTGTTTCAGGCATTCAGTACTTC	CASSYEFGVSGIQYF
.	TRBV3-1	.	TRBJ2-7	TGTGCCAGCAGCCGACAGGTCAACTCCTACGAGCAGTACTTC	CASSRQVNSYEQYF
.	TRBV28	many	TRBJ2-7	TGTGCCAGCAAACCCGGTAGGGAGGCCTACGAGCAGTACTTC	CASKPGREAYEQYF
TRBD2	TRBV5-1	.	TRBJ2-5	TGCGCCAGCAAAATGGGACTAGCAGAGGAGACCCAGTACTTC	CASKMGLAEETQYF
.	TRBV6-2/TRBV6-3	few	TRBJ2-6	TGTGCCAGCAGTTACGGTAGGGGCTGGCTCTCTGGGGCCAACGTCCTGACTTTC	CASSYGRGWLSGANVLTF
.	TRBV6-1	few	TRBJ2-7	TGTGCCAGCAGGGACCTAGGGATTTACGAGCAGTACTTC	CASRDLGIYEQYF
.	TRBV6-2/TRBV6-3	medium-sized	TRBJ2-2	TGTGCCAGCCTCTCTACGAACACCGGGGAGCTGTTTTTT	CASLSTNTGELFF
.	TRBV6-2/TRBV6-3	many	TRBJ1-2	TGTGCCAGCAGTTACTCGAGATCGGGGGAAACCTATGGCTACACCTTC	CASSYSRSGETYGYTF
.	TRBV7-8	many	TRBJ2-7	TGTGCCAGCAGCTTAAGAGGGGGAGGCTACGAGCAGTACTTC	CASSLRGGGYEQYF
.	TRBV5-6	many	TRBJ2-5	TGTGCCAGTTTAGGCAGAGGACAGCTCCAAGAGACCCAGTACTTC	CASLGRGQLQETQYF
TRBD1	TRBV6-1	.	TRBJ2-7	TGTGCCAGCAGCCTAAAGGGACAGGGCCTCATCGGCGAGCAGTACTTC	CASSLKGQGLIGEQYF